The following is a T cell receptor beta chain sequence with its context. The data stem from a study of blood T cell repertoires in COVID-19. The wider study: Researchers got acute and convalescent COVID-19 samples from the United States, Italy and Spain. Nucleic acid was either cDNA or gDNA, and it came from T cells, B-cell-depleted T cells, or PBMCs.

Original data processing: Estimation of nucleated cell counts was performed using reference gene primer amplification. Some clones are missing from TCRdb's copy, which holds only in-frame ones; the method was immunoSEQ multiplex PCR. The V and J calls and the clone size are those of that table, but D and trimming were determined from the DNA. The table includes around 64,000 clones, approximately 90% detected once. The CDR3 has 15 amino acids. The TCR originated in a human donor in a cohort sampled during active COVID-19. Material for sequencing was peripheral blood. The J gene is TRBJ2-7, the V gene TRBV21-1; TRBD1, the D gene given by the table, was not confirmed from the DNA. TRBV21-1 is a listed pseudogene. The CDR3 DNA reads TGTGCCAGCAGCAAAGTGGAGACAGGGGTGGGCGAGCAGTACTTC. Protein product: CASSKVETGVGEQYF.